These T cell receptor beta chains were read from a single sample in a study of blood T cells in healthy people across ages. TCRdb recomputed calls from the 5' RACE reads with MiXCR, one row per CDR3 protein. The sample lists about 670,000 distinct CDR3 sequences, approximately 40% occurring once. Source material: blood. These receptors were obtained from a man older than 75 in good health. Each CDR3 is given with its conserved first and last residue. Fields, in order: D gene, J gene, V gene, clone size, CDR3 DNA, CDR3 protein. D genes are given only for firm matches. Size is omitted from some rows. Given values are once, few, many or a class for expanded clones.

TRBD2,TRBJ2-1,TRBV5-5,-,TGTGCCAGCAGCTTGAAGGGGCTAGCGGGAGGTCAGAGCTCCTACAATGAGCAGTTCTTC,CASSLKGLAGGQSSYNEQFF
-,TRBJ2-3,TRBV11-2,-,TGTGCCAGCAGCGAACAGAGTGGGGATACGCAGTATTTT,CASSEQSGDTQYF
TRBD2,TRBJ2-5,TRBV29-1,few,TGCAGCCTCGAGACTAGCGGGGGGGAGACCCAGTACTTC,CSLETSGGETQYF
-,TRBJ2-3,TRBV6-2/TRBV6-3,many,TGTGCCAGCAGTTATTTAACAGATACGCAGTATTTT,CASSYLTDTQYF
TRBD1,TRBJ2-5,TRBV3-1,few,TGTGCCAGCAGGCGACAGGGGGTTAGAGAGACCCAGTACTTC,CASRRQGVRETQYF
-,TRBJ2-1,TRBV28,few,TGTGCCAGCAGTCCCCGGGGGAAAGGCTCCTACAATGAGCAGTTCTTC,CASSPRGKGSYNEQFF
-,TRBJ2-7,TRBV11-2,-,TGTGCCAGTCGCACGGGGGAGTTCTACGAGCAGTACTTC,CASRTGEFYEQYF
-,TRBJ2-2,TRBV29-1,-,TGCAGCGTTTGGGGCGGGATGAACACCGGGGAGCTGTTTTTT,CSVWGGMNTGELFF
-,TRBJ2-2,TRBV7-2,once,TGTGCCAGCAGCTATCAGGGGGGAAACACCGGGGAGCTGTTTTTT,CASSYQGGNTGELFF
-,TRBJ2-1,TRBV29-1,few,TGCAGCGCACAACAGAGGGGCCTTTACAATGAGCAGTTCTTC,CSAQQRGLYNEQFF
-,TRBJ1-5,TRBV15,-,TGTGCCACCAGCAGAGATTCGAGGGAGCCCCAGCATTTT,CATSRDSREPQHF
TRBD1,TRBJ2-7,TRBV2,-,TGTGCCAGCAGTGAGGACAGGCTCTCCTACGAGCAGTACTTC,CASSEDRLSYEQYF
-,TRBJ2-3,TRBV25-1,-,TGTGCCAGCGCCATCCCAGGACGTCTCGATACGCAGTATTTT,CASAIPGRLDTQYF
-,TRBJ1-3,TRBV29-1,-,TGCAGCGTTGTTTCGGGGAGCTCTGGAAACACCATATATTTT,CSVVSGSSGNTIYF
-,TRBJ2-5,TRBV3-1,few,TGTGCCAGCAGCCAAGATAGAAAGCGACAGTACTTC,CASSQDRKRQYF
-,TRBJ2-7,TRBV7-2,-,TGTGCCAGCAGCTTCTGGGGGCGGGGTAGCGCCAATGAGCAGTACTTC,CASSFWGRGSANEQYF
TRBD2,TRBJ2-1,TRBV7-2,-,TGTGCCAGCAGCCGGAGCGGGACCATCTCCTACAATGAGCAGTTCTTC,CASSRSGTISYNEQFF
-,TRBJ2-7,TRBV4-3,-,TGCGCCAGCAGCGAGGGTGGGGGAAGCTCCTACGATCAGTACTTC,CASSEGGGSSYDQYF
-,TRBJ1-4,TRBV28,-,TGTGCCAGCAAAAAAGGCTTGGGGGAAAAACTGTTTTTT,CASKKGLGEKLFF
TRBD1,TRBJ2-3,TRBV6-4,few,TGTGCCAGCAGAAGGACAGGGTTGTTCTCAGATACGCAGTATTTT,CASRRTGLFSDTQYF
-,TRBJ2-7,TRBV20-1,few,TGCAGTGCTAGAGATAAGATTAGGTACTACAATGAGCAGTACTTC,CSARDKIRYYNEQYF
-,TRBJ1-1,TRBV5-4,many,TGTGCCAGCAGCCTCGGGCAGGGGAGGAACACTGAAGCTTTCTTT,CASSLGQGRNTEAFF
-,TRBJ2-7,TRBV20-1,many,TGCAGTGGAAGGGGGGGACAGTGGCCCTACGAGCAGTACTTC,CSGRGGQWPYEQYF
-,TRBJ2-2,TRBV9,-,TGTGCCAGCAGCGTAGGGTCCGGGGAGCTGTTTTTT,CASSVGSGELFF
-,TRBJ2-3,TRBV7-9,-,TGCGCCAGCAGCGCCGACCCTGGGGATACGCAGTATTTT,CASSADPGDTQYF
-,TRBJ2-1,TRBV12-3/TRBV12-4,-,TGTGCCAGCAGTCGGAAACTCCGGACCTACTCCTACAATGAGCAGTTCTTC,CASSRKLRTYSYNEQFF
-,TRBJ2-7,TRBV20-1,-,TGCAGTGCTGAGTTGGGATCCTACGAGCAGTACTTC,CSAELGSYEQYF
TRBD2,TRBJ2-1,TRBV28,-,TGTGCCAGCATGGAAGGGGCAATACTAGCGGGATGGCAGTTCTTC,CASMEGAILAGWQFF
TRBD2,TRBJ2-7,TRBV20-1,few,TGCAGTGCTTATCTAGCGGGTGGCGAGCAGTACTTC,CSAYLAGGEQYF
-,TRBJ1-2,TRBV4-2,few,TGTGCCAGCAGCCAATCCCGGGACGGATCTAACTATGGCTACACCTTC,CASSQSRDGSNYGYTF
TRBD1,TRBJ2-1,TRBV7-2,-,TGTGCCAGCAGCTACCACAGGGGGGTTGTGCAGTTCTTC,CASSYHRGVVQFF
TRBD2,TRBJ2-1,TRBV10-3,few,TGTGCCATCAGTCCCTGGGCTAGCGGGGGGGCAGATGAGCAGTTCTTC,CAISPWASGGADEQFF